The 23 T cell receptor beta chains in this list originate from one sample, sequenced in a study of T cell responses to AZD1222 COVID-19 vaccine. Sequenced by immunoSEQ multiplex PCR; TCRdb stores in-frame clones only, minus some. This repertoire shows about 160,000 clones, 85% to 90% found once; its top ten account for around 5.5%. The sample consisted of peripheral blood, taken on day 0 of AZD1222 vaccination. The receptors come from an adult in good health.

V is TRBV4-2 and J is TRBJ1-1; D is unresolved. CDR1 and CDR2 from the germline V gene are LGHNA and YNFKEQ. The CDR3 has 15 amino acids. V shed 0 bases and J shed 0 bases, with 8 bases lying between them. The CDR3, as DNA: TGTGCCAGCAGCCAAGAAAACGTATTGAACACTGAAGCTTTCTTT. Protein sequence: CASSQENVLNTEAFF.

CDR3 coding DNA: TGCGCCAGCAGCCCTCGTACGTCGAACACTGAAGCTTTCTTT. It encodes CASSPRTSNTEAFF. The rearrangement uses TRBV4-3 and TRBJ1-1; D call uncertain. Trimming pared 4 bases from V and 1 base from J, leaving 10 bases between. This CDR3 comprises 14 residues. Germline lookup yields CDR1 LGHNA and CDR2 YSLEER.

V and J are TRBV30 and TRBJ2-1; 7 bases line up with TRBD1. CDR1 is GTSNPN and CDR2 is SVGIG in the germline V gene (reference sequence). The V and J ends lost 1 base and 7 bases, in that order; junction bases with no gene match: 10. The length of the CDR3 is 15 residues. Written as DNA, the CDR3 is TGTGCCTGGAGTGCCTTACCCCAGACAGGGAATGAGCAGTTCTTC. Amino acids: CAWSALPQTGNEQFF. The full variable domain, completed using reference TRBV30 and TRBJ2-1, is SQTIHQWPATLVQPVGSPLSLECTVEGTSNPNLYWYRQAAGRGLQLLFYSVGIGQISSEVPQNLSASRPQDRQFILSSKKLLLSDSGFYLCAWSALPQTGNEQFFGPGTRLTVL.

The chain couples TRBV28 to TRBJ2-3; TRBD1 agrees at 8 bases. This CDR3 comprises 15 residues. V was clipped by 5 bases and J by 4 bases; unmatched bases: 8. The germline V gene has CDR1 MDHEN and CDR2 SYDVKM. The CDR3 protein is CASSNGQGWADTQYF. The DNA of the CDR3 is TGTGCCAGCAGTAACGGACAGGGATGGGCAGATACGCAGTATTTT. The full variable domain, rest sourced from reference TRBV28 and TRBJ2-3, is DVKVTQSSRYLVKRTGEKVFLECVQDMDHENMFWYRQDPGLGLRLIYFSYDVKMKEKGDIPEGYSVSREKKERFSLILESASTNQTSMYLCASSNGQGWADTQYFGPGTRLTVL.

This rearrangement joins TRBV3-1 (or the pseudogene TRBV3-2) to TRBJ2-7, with a tentative D call TRBD2 (7 bases). Germline CDR1 LGHDT, CDR2 YNNKEL (reference sequence). The CDR3 is 15 amino acids. Trimming took 6 bases from V and 3 from J, leaving 18 bases between them. The CDR3 region has the DNA TGTGCCAGCAGGGGCGGGGGCAGGGCAAACTACGAGCAGTACTTC. It codes for CASRGGGRANYEQYF.

V and J are TRBV6-6 and TRBJ1-1, with unresolved D. V lost 2 bases, J lost 6 bases, and 13 bases lay in between. The CDR3 consists of 14 residues. CDR1 and CDR2 from the germline V gene are MNHNY and SVGAGI (reference sequence). The CDR3 DNA follows: TGTGCCAGCAGTTACATCCCAGGCCAATCTGAAGCTTTCTTT. Its translation: CASSYIPGQSEAFF.

The rearrangement uses TRBV9 and TRBJ2-5; weak D call: TRBD2 (6 bases). Trimming cost V 1 base and J 5 bases, with 15 bases left between them. From germline, CDR1 is SGDLS and CDR2 YYNGEE. The CDR3 extends over 15 amino acids. Written as DNA, the CDR3 is TGTGCCAGCAGCGTACGGGGAAATGCGGGGGAGACCCAGTACTTC. This translates into CASSVRGNAGETQYF.

The J gene is TRBJ2-5, the V gene TRBV5-1, with TRBD1 identical over 8 bases. CDR1 and CDR2 (germline): SGHRS, YFSETQ. V was clipped by 2 bases and J by 4 bases; unmatched bases: 4. CDR3 length: 14 residues. DNA of the CDR3: TGCGCCAGCAGCTTCCAGGGGGCGGGAGAGACCCAGTACTTC. Translated: CASSFQGAGETQYF.

This clone was counted a single time. The chain has TRBV5-1 and TRBJ2-2, with TRBD2 identical over 9 bases. Germline values: CDR1 SGHRS, CDR2 YFSETQ. Losses at the gene ends were 6 bases for V and 0 bases for J; bases not matched to a gene: 0. The CDR3 spans 14 residues. CDR3 nucleotides: TGCGCCAGCACTAGCGGGGCGAACACCGGGGAGCTGTTTTTT. This translates into CASTSGANTGELFF.

J is TRBJ1-5 and V is TRBV10-3, with a tentative D call TRBD1 (5 bases). Germline V gives CDR1 ENHRY, CDR2 SYGVKD. V dropped 3 bases and J dropped 0 bases, with 12 bases sitting between them. The length of the CDR3 is 16 residues. The CDR3 reads CAISDEGRDSNQPQHF. In nucleotides, the CDR3 is TGTGCCATCAGTGATGAAGGCAGGGATAGCAATCAGCCCCAGCATTTT.

V is TRBV7-8 and J is TRBJ1-5; D might be TRBD1 (5 bases). Germline assignment: CDR1 SGHVS and CDR2 FQNEAQ. V was pared by 1 base and J by 16 bases, with 20 bases between. The CDR3 length is 14 residues. DNA of the CDR3: TGTGCCAGCAGCTTAGAATTGGTGGACAACATCGTACATTTT. This gives the protein CASSLELVDNIVHF.

The V and J genes are TRBV6-6 and TRBJ2-3; a weak D match, TRBD1 (5 bases). Looked up from germline, CDR1 is MNHNY and CDR2 is SVGAGI (reference sequence). CDR3 length: 14 amino acids. The V and J ends lost 2 bases and 1 base respectively, with 7 bases between them. CDR3 protein: CASSYARGTDTQYF. CDR3 bases: TGTGCCAGCAGTTACGCCAGGGGCACAGATACGCAGTATTTT.

The rearrangement uses TRBV6-2 or TRBV6-3 and TRBJ2-5, with a possible D match to TRBD1 (6 bases). This CDR3 region has 14 residues. V was clipped by 5 bases and J by 5 bases, with 15 bases between them. CDR1 is MNHEY and CDR2 is SVGEGT in the germline V gene. In DNA form, the CDR3 reads TGTGCCAGCAGTCCAGGGGAGCCGCGGGAGACCCAGTACTTC. As protein: CASSPGEPRETQYF.

This rearrangement joins TRBV19 to TRBJ1-3; 8 bases align to TRBD1. The junction had 5 bases not matched to a gene; V was cut back by 9 bases and J by 4 bases. CDR1 and CDR2 from the germline V gene are LNHDA and SQIVND (reference sequence). The CDR3 covers 13 residues. CDR3 in amino acids: CASSRGQGNTIYF. The CDR3 DNA reads TGTGCCAGCAGCAGGGGGCAAGGAAACACCATATATTTT.

The V call is TRBV5-4, the J call TRBJ1-6, with D possibly being TRBD1 (5 bases). The ends were cut back, 3 bases at V and 6 bases at J, with 13 bases in the middle. The germline V gene encodes CDR1 SGHNT and CDR2 YYREEE (reference sequence). The CDR3 length is 15 residues. The CDR3: CASSSQGFSNSPLHF. The DNA of the CDR3 is TGTGCCAGCAGCTCGCAGGGATTTAGTAATTCACCCCTCCACTTT.

The chain is built from TRBV19 and TRBJ2-7, with 8 bases matching TRBD1. Trimming cost V 1 base and J 4 bases; bases outside gene matches: 6. The CDR3 has 15 amino acids. In germline, CDR1 is LNHDA, CDR2 SQIVND (reference sequence). As DNA, the CDR3 is TGTGCCAGTAGTATAGCGGCAGGGGGCAGTTACGAGCAGTACTTC. It specifies CASSIAAGGSYEQYF. The whole variable domain, remainder taken from reference TRBV19 and TRBJ2-7, is DGGITQSPKYLFRKEGQNVTLSCEQNLNHDAMYWYRQDPGQGLRLIYYSQIVNDFQKGDIAEGYSVSREKKESFPLTVTSAQKNPTAFYLCASSIAAGGSYEQYFGPGTRLTVT.

This clone was seen a handful of times. The rearrangement uses TRBV11-2 and TRBJ2-7, with TRBD2 matching 14 bases. With V trimmed by 1 base and J by 4 bases, 3 bases remained unmatched. This CDR3 region has 16 residues. CDR1 and CDR2 from the germline V gene are SGHAT and FQNNGV. The CDR3, as DNA: TGTGCCAGCAGCTTAGGGACTAGCGGGGGGATGTACGAGCAGTACTTC. This translates into CASSLGTSGGMYEQYF.

This chain connects TRBV28 to TRBJ1-2, with 7 bases matching TRBD1. The CDR3 has 15 amino acids. Germline trimming cut 5 bases from V and 7 bases from J; bases unmatched to any gene: 13. Germline CDR1 reads MDHEN; CDR2 reads SYDVKM. The CDR3 loop is CASSLPLGQRVGYTF. CDR3 nucleotides: TGTGCCAGCAGTCTCCCCTTGGGACAGAGGGTTGGCTACACCTTC.

The chain has TRBV5-1 and TRBJ2-1, with unresolved D. The germline CDR1 and CDR2 sequences are SGHRS and YFSETQ. V dropped 1 base and J dropped 8 bases, with 7 bases sitting between them. This CDR3 is built from 12 residues. The CDR3 nucleotides are TGCGCCAGCAGCTTGTCTGGGGATGAGCAGTTCTTC. Residues: CASSLSGDEQFF.

This chain uses TRBV5-1 with TRBJ2-5, with a possible D match to TRBD2 (5 bases). Trimming stripped 3 bases from V and 2 bases from J, with 14 bases between. Germline-derived CDR1 and CDR2 are SGHRS and YFSETQ. The CDR3 has 15 amino acids. This CDR3 reads CASSSDAGLQETQYF. The CDR3 nucleotides read TGCGCCAGCAGCTCCGATGCGGGCCTTCAAGAGACCCAGTACTTC.

The chain is built from TRBV6-6 and TRBJ2-7; 7 bases match TRBD1. The CDR3 loop spans 14 amino acids. Germline lookup yields CDR1 MNHNY and CDR2 SVGAGI (reference sequence). V was clipped by 6 bases and J by 2 bases; unmatched bases: 7. CDR3 sequence: CASSRGQPPYEQYF. The CDR3 DNA follows: TGTGCCAGCAGCCGGGGACAGCCACCCTACGAGCAGTACTTC.

CDR3 DNA: TGTGCCTGGAGTGTCCGGGTCGGCTCTGGAAACACCATATATTTT. It codes for CAWSVRVGSGNTIYF. The V call is TRBV30, the J call TRBJ1-3; D is unclear. CDR1 is GTSNPN, CDR2 SVGIG, per germline (reference sequence). This CDR3 has 15 amino acids. V lost 0 bases and J lost 0, with 9 bases in between.

This chain uses TRBV19 with TRBJ2-7; TRBD1 agrees at 8 bases. The CDR3 is made up of 17 amino acids. The trim removed 2 bases at V and 2 bases at J, leaving 11 bases unmatched. Germline CDR1 is LNHDA and CDR2 is SQIVND (reference sequence). CDR3 DNA: TGTGCCAGTAGTATATCCGTTCTGGGACAGGCGGCCTACGAGCAGTACTTC. Its translation: CASSISVLGQAAYEQYF.